Sequencing of this T cell receptor beta chain was carried out in a study of T cell repertoires in cytomegalovirus infection. At the level of the study: Indications of both CMV infection and matching HLA type were provided by public TCR beta signatures. Findings and caveats of the study: Identification of carriers of CMV plus the relevant HLA was achieved through cumulative public TCR beta family frequency.

To note about this clonotype: Its antigen is unidentified.

TCRdb ran MiXCR on the reads and lists one entry per CDR3 protein. The sample lists about 340,000 distinct CDR3 sequences, about 28% occurring once. The germline gives CDR1 SGHVS, CDR2 FQNEAQ. The CDR3 runs 14 residues. V was cut by 3 bases and J by 5 bases, with 13 bases left in between. This receptor was taken from a human donor in good health (CMV status not recorded). Some clones in this sample may be carry-over from other donors' samples. The chain employs TRBV7-8 and TRBJ1-2; no firm D call. The source was cultured PBMCs, collected from culture after CMV antigen stimulation. The CDR3 protein is CASSFFQPYYGYTF. The CDR3 nucleotides are TGTGCCAGCAGCTTTTTCCAGCCGTATTATGGCTACACCTTC.